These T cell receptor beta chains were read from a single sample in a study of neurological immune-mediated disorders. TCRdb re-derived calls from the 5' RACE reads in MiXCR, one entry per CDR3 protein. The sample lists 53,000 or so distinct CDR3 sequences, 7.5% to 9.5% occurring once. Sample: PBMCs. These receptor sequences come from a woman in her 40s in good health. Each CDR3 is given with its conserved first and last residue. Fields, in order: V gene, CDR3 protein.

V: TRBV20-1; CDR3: CSARTGYGKNIQYF
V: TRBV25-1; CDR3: CASSESGLTDTQYF
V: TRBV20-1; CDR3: CSALAHGELFF
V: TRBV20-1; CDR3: CSARDLAGWGTDTQYF
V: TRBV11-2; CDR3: CASSLVTVTNEQFF
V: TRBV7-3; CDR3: CASSLMGGNTEAFF
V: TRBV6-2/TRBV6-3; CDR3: CASSYPAGLGSLHF
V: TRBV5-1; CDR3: CASSLAGRNEQYF
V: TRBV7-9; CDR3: CASSWVGAANEKLFF
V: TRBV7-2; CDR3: CASSSNRGTDTQYF
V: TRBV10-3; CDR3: CAISELQGADQYF
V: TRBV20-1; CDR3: CSLGSQGPHGYTF
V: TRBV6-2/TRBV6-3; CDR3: CASSYMYEQYF
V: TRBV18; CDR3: CATSGDSPYEQYF
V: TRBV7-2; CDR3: CASSSGGLAMVDTQYF
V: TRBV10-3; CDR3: CAISDRVADTQYF
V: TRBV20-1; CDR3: CSAIRDSYEQYF
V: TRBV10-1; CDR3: CASSPPGGDRDTQYF
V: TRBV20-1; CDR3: CSARGRWRGGVVGELFF
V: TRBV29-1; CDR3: CSVGGQGARSEAFF
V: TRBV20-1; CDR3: CSARLAPLAGGLEQYF
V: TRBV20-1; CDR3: CSAPGQGNTEAFF
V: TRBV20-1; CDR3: CSARAQGAQGYTF
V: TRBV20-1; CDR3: CSARGGLAGENEQFF
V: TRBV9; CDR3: CASSDRTEDEKLFF
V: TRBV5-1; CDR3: CASSPQGVAADTQYF
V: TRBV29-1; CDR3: CSVRGRVGTDTQYF
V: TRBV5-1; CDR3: CASSFQQGGLYF
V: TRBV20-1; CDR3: CSARDEAGREQFF
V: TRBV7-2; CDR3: CASTPTGGGPSYEQYF
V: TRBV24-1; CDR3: CATSARRNTGELFF
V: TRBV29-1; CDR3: CSVVGQVNTEAFF
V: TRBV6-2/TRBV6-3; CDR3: CASSYRSGSHEQYF
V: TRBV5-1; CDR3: CASSFGQGRPDEQYF
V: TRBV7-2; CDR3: CASSLGLHTRTDTQYF
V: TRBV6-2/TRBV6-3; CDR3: CASGQNQPQHF
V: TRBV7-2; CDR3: CASSLEFTGLGNTIYF
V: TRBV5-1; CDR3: CASSPAAGGFGANVLTF
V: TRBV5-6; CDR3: CASSFYRGAVTNEKLFF
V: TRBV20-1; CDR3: CSAGGLADSPLHF
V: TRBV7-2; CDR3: CASSLGGARTEAFF
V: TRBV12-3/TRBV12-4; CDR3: CASGRGPSYEQYF
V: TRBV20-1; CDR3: CSAKGGNTGELFF
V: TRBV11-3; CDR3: CASSLTGDTEAFF
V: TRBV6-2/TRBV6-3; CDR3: CASSYHQETGANTEAFF
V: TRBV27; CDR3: CASSTTGSWANEQYF
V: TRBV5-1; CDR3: CASSLGGPRTDTQYF
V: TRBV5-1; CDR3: CASSLAQGPGTGELFF
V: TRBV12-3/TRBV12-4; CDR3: CASSVLGGGHYSGNTIYF